These 10 T cell receptor beta chains originate from one sample sequenced in a study of regulatory T cells in long-lasting Graves disease. Both iRepertoire HTBI primers and Arm-PCR of CDR3 regions were used to build the TCR beta libraries. MiXCR, applied by TCRdb to the multiplex PCR reads, yields one record per CDR3 protein. Among under 300,000 distinct CDR3 sequences listed, about 18% were seen once. The time point: newly diagnosed GD, antithyroid drugs for less than 3 months. Preparation of the TCR library used RNA extracted from PBMCs. These data also formed part of another study, on T cells in Graves' hyperthyroidism and ophthalmopathy.

The sample was peripheral blood mononuclear cells (PBMCs), taken at new diagnosis, from a patient treated with antithyroid drugs. The receptors stem from a woman under 40 with Graves disease.

CDR3 sequence: CATSGGGGAEDTQYF. DNA of the CDR3: TGTGCCACCAGTGGGGGGGGGGGGGCTGAGGATACGCAGTATTTT. The chain recombines TRBV24-1 with TRBJ2-3, with a tentative D call TRBD2 (7 bases). This CDR3 comprises 15 residues. Per the germline V gene, CDR1 is KGHDR and CDR2 is SFDVKD. Trimming left V 5 bases short and J 6 bases short, with 17 bases between.

This clonotype has at least ten counts. The CDR3 loop reads CSAGESADGGYTF. As DNA, the CDR3 is TGCAGTGCAGGAGAATCTGCGGATGGCGGCTACACCTTC. The gene calls are TRBV20-1 and TRBJ1-2; the D is unclear. Trimming cost V 6 bases and J 8 bases, with 19 bases left between them. Germline CDR1 is DFQATT and CDR2 is SNEGSKA (reference sequence). This CDR3 contains 13 residues.

Notes on this clonotype: This could be a read error, since a much larger clone is one nucleotide away. The chain uses TRBV6-2 or TRBV6-3 and TRBJ1-1; D possibly corresponds to TRBD1 (5 bases). CDR1 and CDR2 (germline): MNHEY, SVGEGT. Trimming stripped 8 bases from V and 4 bases from J, with 23 bases between. This CDR3 has 16 residues. The CDR3 nucleotides read TGTGCCAGCGTGCCTACCCCGGGACGGGGAACCACTGAAGCTTTCTTT. Amino acids: CASVPTPGRGTTEAFF.

This clonotype was seen at least ten times. The chain uses TRBV14 and TRBJ1-1; D possibly corresponds to TRBD1 (6 bases). The V end was cut by 4 bases, the J end by 8 bases, with 11 bases between. Germline CDR1 reads SGHDN; CDR2 reads FVKESK. This CDR3 region has 12 residues. CDR3 loop: CASSPQGFEAFF. CDR3 in DNA: TGTGCCAGCAGCCCACAGGGTTTCGAAGCTTTCTTT.

Many counts were recorded for this clonotype. The chain uses TRBV18 and TRBJ1-5; 8 bases match TRBD1. The V and J ends lost 3 bases and 8 bases, in that order; junction bases with no gene match: 15. The V gene's germline CDR1 is KGHSH and CDR2 LQKENI. The CDR3 length is 17 residues. CDR3 DNA: TGTGCCAGCTCACCGTCCGGGACAGGTCATCTCGGGAAGCCCCAGCATTTT. It is translated as CASSPSGTGHLGKPQHF. The full variable domain, with the rest looked up from reference TRBV18 and TRBJ1-5, is NAGVMQNPRHLVRRRGQEARLRCSPMKGHSHVYWYRQLPEEGLKFMVYLQKENIIDESGMPKERFSAEFPKEGPSILRIQQVVRGDSAAYFCASSPSGTGHLGKPQHFGDGTRLSIL.

The table lists this clonotype with a few counts. This may be a read error: a much more frequent sequence differs by one nucleotide. This chain links TRBV2 with TRBJ2-2, with D possibly matching TRBD1 (5 bases). The CDR3 is 13 amino acids. CDR1 SNHLY and CDR2 FYNNEI come from the germline V gene. Trimming pared 7 bases from V and 5 bases from J, leaving 11 bases between. The CDR3 sequence is CASTHRSTGELFF. CDR3 DNA: TGTGCCAGCACCCACAGGTCAACCGGGGAGCTGTTTTTT.

A note on this clonotype: A read error may be the cause here, since a much bigger clone is one base away. The CDR3: CASASFLGGTEETQYF. In nucleotides, the CDR3 is TGTGCCAGCGCCTCCTTTTTGGGGGGGACCGAAGAGACCCAGTACTTC. This rearrangement joins TRBV6-2 or TRBV6-3 to TRBJ2-1, with 7 positions matching TRBD2. The closer fit of TRBJ2-5 to the DNA end suggests the J call may be wrong. This CDR3 contains 16 residues. Looked up from germline, CDR1 is MNHEY and CDR2 is SVGEGT.

Concerning this clonotype: It differs at one base from a far larger clone, so likely a read error. The chain is built from TRBV11-2 and TRBJ2-7, with 8 bases identical to TRBD2. The CDR3 spans 13 residues. Germline trimming cut 5 bases from V and 7 bases from J; bases unmatched to any gene: 7. The V gene's germline CDR1 is SGHAT and CDR2 FQNNGV. The CDR3 DNA sequence: TGTGCCAGCAGCGTAGCGGGGTACAATGAGCAGTACTTC. Its protein is CASSVAGYNEQYF.

This chain links TRBV5-5 with TRBJ2-7; weak D call: TRBD1 (6 bases). The CDR3 is 15 residues long. Germline CDR1 reads SGHKS; CDR2 reads YYEKEE (reference sequence). Trimming cost V 3 bases and J 0 bases, with 13 bases left between them. CDR3 protein: CASSSRGDSSYEQYF. The CDR3 coding sequence is TGTGCCAGCAGCTCCAGGGGCGATAGCTCCTACGAGCAGTACTTC.

With respect to this clonotype: With a far larger clone one base away, a read error is the likely cause. This chain connects TRBV6-1 to TRBJ2-1; maybe TRBD2 (6 bases). The CDR3 extends over 15 amino acids. Per germline, CDR1 MNHNS and CDR2 SASEGT. Trimming stripped 0 bases from V and 10 bases from J, with 16 bases between. The CDR3 protein is CASSEAAGSTYEQFF. The CDR3 region has the DNA TGTGCCAGCAGTGAAGCTGCGGGGTCAACCTACGAGCAGTTCTTC.